These T cell receptor beta chains were read from a single sample in a study of identical twins. TCRdb recomputed calls from the 5' RACE reads with MiXCR, one row per CDR3 protein. The data contain hundreds of thousands of distinct CDR3 sequences, roughly 8.6% of them singletons. These records were also assigned to another study, of yellow fever vaccine responses in identical twins.

Sequenced: memory (CD45RO+) T cells sorted from blood. All receptors derive from a woman aged 18-29 years in good health. Each CDR3 is given without its conserved first and last residue.

CDR3 protein	V gene	J gene
ASALGDSPLH	TRBV6-1	TRBJ1-6
ATSGGTGANVLT	TRBV24-1	TRBJ2-6
ASSTGFEGYT	TRBV6-1	TRBJ1-2
ASSSGLADVSYEQY	TRBV5-6	TRBJ2-7
ASSLVPAGALNEQF	TRBV11-2	TRBJ2-1
ASSPRVWDNYEQY	TRBV11-2	TRBJ2-7
ASSEGSTMNTEAF	TRBV6-1	TRBJ1-1
ASVREYNEQF	TRBV7-2	TRBJ2-1
ASSPAQGGDKAF	TRBV12-3/TRBV12-4	TRBJ1-1
SASDRGDYGYT	TRBV20-1	TRBJ1-2
ATSRDRPAPGNEQF	TRBV15	TRBJ2-1
ASSPDGSGRHNEQF	TRBV4-1	TRBJ2-1
SARLGSASTDTQY	TRBV20-1	TRBJ2-3
ASSKSLAGTRETQY	TRBV12-3/TRBV12-4	TRBJ2-5
ASSLGSSRGRPLH	TRBV5-6	TRBJ1-6
ASSPGLNNSPLH	TRBV5-1	TRBJ1-6
ASVGSMYNEQF	TRBV6-1	TRBJ2-1
ASSEFGGGSARQPQH	TRBV19	TRBJ1-5
ASSATRKAF	TRBV28	TRBJ1-1
ASGQPYEQY	TRBV28	TRBJ2-7
ASSDASGVNTGELF	TRBV7-3	TRBJ2-2
SSLAGSTDTQY	TRBV20-1	TRBJ2-3
SARVILAGADWNEQF	TRBV20-1	TRBJ2-1
ASSQDDRRVPGELF	TRBV4-2	TRBJ2-2
ASRSSGAGSTDTQY	TRBV5-1	TRBJ2-3
ASSLSPGGNQETQY	TRBV5-1	TRBJ2-5
ASSLATSLGGYT	TRBV7-9	TRBJ1-2
ATSGSLGGDSYNEQF	TRBV24-1	TRBJ2-1
APAERGGNRDFNTGELF	TRBV15	TRBJ2-2
ASSPRYETQY	TRBV18	TRBJ2-5
ASSEIAAGRVETQY	TRBV6-1	TRBJ2-5
ASSPDRGLAGELF	TRBV14	TRBJ2-2
ASSAHPAGQGVRDEQF	TRBV7-8	TRBJ2-1
ASSPQGQSYGYT	TRBV7-2	TRBJ1-2
ASSYSGGAKNIQY	TRBV6-5	TRBJ2-4
ASANMSYEQY	TRBV18	TRBJ2-7
ASSTTTDTQY	TRBV18	TRBJ2-3
SARVQDYSQQF	TRBV20-1	TRBJ2-1
ASSQSCGFVGYT	TRBV23-1	TRBJ1-2
ASSPLSGTGNQPQH	TRBV19	TRBJ1-5